A selection of T cell receptor beta chains follows, all from one sample in a study of shared clonotypes between healthy human individuals. Sequencing was performed with immunoSEQ multiplex PCR; in TCRdb, only in-frame clones are kept and a portion is missing. This table has fewer than 3 million clones, around 90% appearing once. The sequenced sample consisted of naive CD4+ T cells from PBMCs. The receptors originated from a man between 18 and 29 years old in good health. Some clones in this sample may be carry-over from other donors' samples. Both conserved end residues are part of each CDR3. A D gene is named only where the DNA matches it firmly. Expanded clones are given a class, and other clones once, few, many or no size at all.

clone size | D gene | J gene | V gene | CDR3 DNA | CDR3 protein
. | TRBD1 | TRBJ2-3 | TRBV27 | TGTGCCAGCAGCCTCCGGACAGGGAGGGATACGCAGTATTTT | CASSLRTGRDTQYF
. | TRBD1 | TRBJ2-7 | TRBV6-1 | TGTGCCAGCCTCCGGGACAGACAGGCCTACGAGCAGTACTTC | CASLRDRQAYEQYF
. | TRBD2 | TRBJ2-3 | TRBV9 | TGTGCCAGCAGCGTCTCGATCAGGGGCTTTACGCGGGAGGGCAGGGATACGCAGTATTTT | CASSVSIRGFTREGRDTQYF
once | TRBD1 | TRBJ1-4 | TRBV28 | TGTGCCAGCAGCGCACAGGGGTCTTCTAATGAAAAACTGTTTTTT | CASSAQGSSNEKLFF
. | . | TRBJ2-5 | TRBV5-4 | TGTGCCAGCAGCTTTGATAGGTACCAAGAGACCCAGTACTTC | CASSFDRYQETQYF
. | TRBD1 | TRBJ2-5 | TRBV5-4 | TGTGCCAGCAGCCGACCTGGACAGGGTATTTTCGAGACCCAGTACTTC | CASSRPGQGIFETQYF
. | TRBD1 | TRBJ1-5 | TRBV18 | TGTGCCAGCTCGGAAGGACAGGGGGCGAATCAGCCCCAGCATTTT | CASSEGQGANQPQHF
. | TRBD1 | TRBJ2-3 | TRBV5-1 | TGCGCCAGCAGCCCCAGGACAGGGGGGTTATCGGATACGCAGTATTTT | CASSPRTGGLSDTQYF
. | . | TRBJ1-5 | TRBV19 | TGTGCCAGTACCCAAGGGTTTCCGGAGAATCAGCCCCAGCATTTT | CASTQGFPENQPQHF
. | . | TRBJ2-7 | TRBV7-8 | TGTGCCAGCAGCCTTGACTACACCTACGAGCAGTACTTC | CASSLDYTYEQYF
. | TRBD2 | TRBJ2-7 | TRBV9 | TGTGCCAGCTCCCCCGGGGGGACGGGCTCCTACGAGCAGTACTTC | CASSPGGTGSYEQYF
. | TRBD1 | TRBJ1-2 | TRBV28 | TGTGCCAGCAGCCAGCCGACAGGGGGCTACGGCTACACCTTC | CASSQPTGGYGYTF
. | . | TRBJ1-1 | TRBV28 | TGTGCCAGCAGTTCACCAGGGAGGATGAACACTGAAGCTTTCTTT | CASSSPGRMNTEAFF
. | TRBD2 | TRBJ2-3 | TRBV2 | TGTGCCAGCAGTGGGACTAGCGGGAGGCGCACAGATACGCAGTATTTT | CASSGTSGRRTDTQYF
once | . | TRBJ1-1 | TRBV6-1 | TGTGCCAGCGGTCAGGTTCAAGAAGCTTTCTTT | CASGQVQEAFF
. | TRBD2 | TRBJ2-2 | TRBV5-1 | TGCGCCAGCAGCTCGATAGCGGGAGGAACCACCGGGGAGCTGTTTTTT | CASSSIAGGTTGELFF
. | TRBD1 | TRBJ1-5 | TRBV15 | TGTGCCACCAGCAGGGCCGGACAGGGCCATCAGCCCCAGCATTTT | CATSRAGQGHQPQHF
. | TRBD1 | TRBJ2-5 | TRBV2 | TGTGCCAGCAGTACAGCCGGGACAGGGAAAGAGACCCAGTACTTC | CASSTAGTGKETQYF
. | . | TRBJ2-7 | TRBV28 | TGTGCCAGCACTTTGGGCTCCTACGAGCAGTACTTC | CASTLGSYEQYF
. | TRBD1 | TRBJ1-1 | TRBV7-7 | TGTGCCAGCAGCTTAACAGGGGCGACTGAAGCTTTCTTT | CASSLTGATEAFF
. | TRBD2 | TRBJ2-7 | TRBV5-1 | TGCGCCAGCAGCTGGGGACTAGCCGACTCCTACGAGCAGTACTTC | CASSWGLADSYEQYF
. | TRBD2 | TRBJ2-1 | TRBV9 | TGTGCCAGCAGCGAGACTAGCGGGTCCTACAATGAGCAGTTCTTC | CASSETSGSYNEQFF
. | TRBD2 | TRBJ2-1 | TRBV7-2 | TGTGCCAGCAGCTTAGCGGTGGTAGCGGGAGGGCCTGGGTACCACAATGAGCAGTTCTTC | CASSLAVVAGGPGYHNEQFF
. | . | TRBJ1-4 | TRBV4-3 | TGCGCCAGCAGCCAAGCCCGCCAGGGGCGCAATGAAAAACTGTTTTTT | CASSQARQGRNEKLFF
. | TRBD2 | TRBJ2-6 | TRBV28 | TGTGCCAGCAGTTCGTCGACTAGCGGGAGGGCATACGGGGCCAACGTCCTGACTTTC | CASSSSTSGRAYGANVLTF
. | . | TRBJ2-2 | TRBV7-3 | TGTGCCAGCAGCCGGGGCGAGCCGCGCTGGGGGGTCAGCGCGAACACCGGGGAGCTGTTTTTT | CASSRGEPRWGVSANTGELFF
. | TRBD2 | TRBJ2-3 | TRBV7-2 | TGTGCCAGCAGCTTACGGTTAGCGGGGTCGTCTTTAGATACGCAGTATTTT | CASSLRLAGSSLDTQYF